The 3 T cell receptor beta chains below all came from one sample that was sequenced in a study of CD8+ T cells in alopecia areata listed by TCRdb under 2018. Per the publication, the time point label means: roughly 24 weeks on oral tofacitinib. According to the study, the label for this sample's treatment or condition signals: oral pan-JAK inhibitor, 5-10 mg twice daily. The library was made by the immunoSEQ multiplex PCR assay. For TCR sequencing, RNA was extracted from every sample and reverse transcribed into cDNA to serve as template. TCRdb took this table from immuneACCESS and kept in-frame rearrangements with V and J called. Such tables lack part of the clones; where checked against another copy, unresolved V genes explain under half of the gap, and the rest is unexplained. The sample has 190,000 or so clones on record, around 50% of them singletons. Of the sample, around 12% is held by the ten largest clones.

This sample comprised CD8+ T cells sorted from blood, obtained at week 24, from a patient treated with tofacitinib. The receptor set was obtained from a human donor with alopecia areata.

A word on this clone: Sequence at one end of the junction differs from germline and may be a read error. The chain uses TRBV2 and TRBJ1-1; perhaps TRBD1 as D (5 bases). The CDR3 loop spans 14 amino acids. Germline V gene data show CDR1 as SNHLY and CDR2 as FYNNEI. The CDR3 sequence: CASIGGGVTSEAFF. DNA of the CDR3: TGTGCCAGCATTGGTGGAGGGGTGACCTCTGAGGCTTTCTTT.

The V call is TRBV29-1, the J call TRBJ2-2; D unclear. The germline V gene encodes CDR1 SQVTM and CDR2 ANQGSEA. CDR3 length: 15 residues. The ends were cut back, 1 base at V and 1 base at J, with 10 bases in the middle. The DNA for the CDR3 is TGCAGCGTTGAAGCCCCCAGGAAGAACACCGGGGAGCTGTTTTTT. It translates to CSVEAPRKNTGELFF.

The DNA for the CDR3 is TGTGCCAGCGGGGACAGGCAAAACGCGAACACCGGGGAGCTGTTTTTT. It is translated as CASGDRQNANTGELFF. The chain couples TRBV14 to TRBJ2-2; 8 bases align to TRBD1. V trimming: 8 bases; J trimming: 0 bases; junction bases outside the gene matches: 8. CDR1 SGHDN and CDR2 FVKESK come from the germline V gene. The CDR3 has 16 amino acids.